The 8 T cell receptor beta chains below were found in one sample sequenced in a study of Graves' ophthalmopathy and Graves' hyperthyroidism. TCR beta CDR3 regions were amplified from RNA transcripts. HTBI-primed RT-PCR formed the first round, and a multiplex PCR formed the second. TCRdb fed the multiplex PCR reads into MiXCR, producing one record per CDR3 protein. The sample shows 350,000 or so distinct CDR3 sequences, 17% of them seen only once. The sample was peripheral blood. These receptors were obtained from an adult man with Graves' ophthalmopathy.

This clonotype was seen at least ten times. V usage is TRBV10-3 and J usage is TRBJ2-5, with TRBD2 matching 15 bases. CDR3 length equals 16 residues. Losses at the gene ends were 0 bases for V and 5 bases for J; bases not matched to a gene: 1. The germline gives CDR1 ENHRY, CDR2 SYGVKD. In DNA, the CDR3 is TGTGCCATCAGTGAGTCGGGACTAGCGGGGGGCGAGACCCAGTACTTC. Its protein product is CAISESGLAGGETQYF.

This clonotype was picked up many times. The chain employs TRBV20-1 and TRBJ2-5; D is unclear. V was trimmed by 2 bases and J by 0 bases, leaving 13 bases between them. In germline, CDR1 is DFQATT, CDR2 SNEGSKA (reference sequence). CDR3 length: 15 amino acids. The CDR3 DNA is TGCAGTGCTAGATCTAAGACACTCTACCAAGAGACCCAGTACTTC. Residues: CSARSKTLYQETQYF.

This clonotype was detected many times. The chain joins TRBV6-5 to TRBJ2-7, with 11 bases matching TRBD2. This CDR3 contains 15 residues. With V trimmed by 3 bases and J by 4 bases, 5 bases remained unmatched. Germline V CDR1 and CDR2: MNHEY, SVGAGI. The CDR3 reads CASSYQTSGNYEQYF. DNA for the CDR3: TGTGCCAGCAGTTATCAGACTAGCGGGAATTACGAGCAGTACTTC.

This clonotype was seen at least ten times. The rearrangement joins TRBV9 to TRBJ2-2; TRBD2 agrees at 11 bases. The CDR3 is made up of 16 amino acids. The J segment lost 1 base and the V segment lost 4 bases, leaving 3 bases of the junction unmatched. Germline V gene lookup returns CDR1 SGDLS and CDR2 YYNGEE. DNA for the CDR3: TGTGCCAGCAGCCTAGGGACTAGCGGGAACACCGGGGAGCTGTTTTTT. Translation gives CASSLGTSGNTGELFF.

This clonotype came up many times. V gene TRBV24-1 combines with J gene TRBJ2-1; 15 bases line up with TRBD2. There are 16 residues in the CDR3. The germline V gene has CDR1 KGHDR and CDR2 SFDVKD. Trimming at V came to 4 bases and at J to 8 bases, leaving 5 bases not matched to a gene. The CDR3 region is CATSEPGLAGGDEQFF. CDR3 nucleotides: TGTGCCACCAGTGAACCGGGACTAGCGGGAGGCGATGAGCAGTTCTTC.

This clonotype was counted ten times or more. One end of the junction fails to match germline, which may point to a read error. V and J are TRBV18 and TRBJ2-5, with D possibly TRBD1 on 5 matching bases. Per the germline V gene, CDR1 is KGHSH and CDR2 is LQKENI. The CDR3 totals 12 residues. The chain's CDR3 is CASSPGQEAQYF. Here the CDR3 DNA reads TGTGCCAGCTCACCCGGACAAGAGGCCCAGTACTTC.

In this sample, this clonotype turned up many times. This chain links TRBV2 with TRBJ2-7; unclear D gene. V lost 7 bases and J lost 0, with 7 bases in between. Per germline, CDR1 SNHLY and CDR2 FYNNEI. The CDR3 is made up of 12 amino acids. The CDR3 DNA is TGTGCCAGCACGACCACCTCCTACGAGCAGTACTTC. This sequence encodes CASTTTSYEQYF.

V and J are TRBV27 and TRBJ1-2; D unclear. V was cut by 6 bases and J by 1 base, with 12 bases left in between. CDR1 and CDR2 (germline): MNHEY, SMNVEV (reference sequence). The CDR3 covers 14 residues. CDR3 DNA: TGTGCCAGCAGACCCCTCGTAAATAACTATGGCTACACCTTC. Translation gives CASRPLVNNYGYTF.